The 18 T cell receptor beta chains below come from one sample, sequenced in a study of Graves' ophthalmopathy and Graves' hyperthyroidism. Researchers took RNA transcripts and amplified TCR beta CDR3 regions from them. First-round RT-PCR used HTBI primers; second-round multiplex PCR followed. TCRdb passed the multiplex PCR reads through MiXCR, listing each CDR3 protein once. The sample consists of approximately 1.2 million distinct CDR3 sequences, around a third of them appearing once. Sequenced input: peripheral blood or thyroid tissue (not recorded which). The source of these receptors is an adult man with Graves' hyperthyroidism.

The V gene is TRBV10-3, the J gene TRBJ1-2, with D possibly being TRBD1 (6 bases). The CDR3 covers 13 residues. Germline V lookup: CDR1 ENHRY, CDR2 SYGVKD. The V gene lost 11 bases and the J gene lost 6 bases, with 19 bases spanning the gap. For the CDR3, the DNA is TGTGCCTTCTTCGCCGGGACATCGGATGGCTACACCTTC. It encodes CAFFAGTSDGYTF.

This chain connects TRBV7-2 to TRBJ2-5; 8 bases agree with TRBD2. The trim removed 1 base at V and 5 bases at J, leaving 6 bases unmatched. The CDR3 covers 15 residues. In germline, CDR1 is SGHTA, CDR2 FQGNSA. The CDR3 DNA sequence: TGTGCCAGCAGCTTAGGCGGGGGGAGTGCGGAGACCCAGTACTTC. Protein product: CASSLGGGSAETQYF.

The chain links TRBV28 to TRBJ2-7; D possibly corresponds to TRBD2 (6 bases). The V and J ends lost 6 bases and 4 bases respectively, with 10 bases between them. Germline V gives CDR1 MDHEN, CDR2 SYDVKM. The CDR3 has 12 residues. CDR3 amino acids: CASSNSGYEQYF. For the CDR3, the DNA is TGTGCCAGCAGCAACAGCGGGTACGAGCAGTACTTC.

This clonotype was counted ten times or more. The chain uses TRBV10-3 and TRBJ2-2; TRBD1 aligns across 8 bases. The V segment lost 0 bases and the J segment 4 bases; nucleotides outside the gene matches: 1. This CDR3 region has 15 residues. Per germline, CDR1 ENHRY and CDR2 SYGVKD. CDR3 loop: CAISESGTGTGELFF. The CDR3, as DNA: TGTGCCATCAGTGAGTCGGGGACAGGCACCGGGGAGCTGTTTTTT.

The J gene is TRBJ2-5, the V gene TRBV20-1; no definite D call. The CDR3 is 9 residues long. The V end lost 6 bases, the J end lost 7 bases, and 6 bases lay between the germline ends. Germline CDR1 reads DFQATT; CDR2 reads SNEGSKA (reference sequence). The CDR3 DNA is TGCAGTGCCAAAGGGACCCAGTACTTC. It translates to CSAKGTQYF.

This clonotype was detected ten times or more. This rearrangement joins TRBV20-1 to TRBJ2-7, with 13 bases identical to TRBD2. Unmatched junction bases numbered 7, after V lost 5 bases and J lost 3 bases. Looked up from germline, CDR1 is DFQATT and CDR2 is SNEGSKA (reference sequence). CDR3 length: 15 residues. CDR3 sequence (DNA): TGCAGTGCTGACGTACTAGCGGGGGGGCACTACGAGCAGTACTTC. Translation: CSADVLAGGHYEQYF.

This clonotype was observed once. The chain employs TRBV29-1 and TRBJ2-3, with 8 bases matching TRBD1. V lost 3 bases to trimming and J lost 1 base; unmatched junction nucleotides: 3. There are 14 residues in the CDR3. From germline, CDR1 is SQVTM and CDR2 ANQGSEA. The DNA of the CDR3 is TGCAGCGTTGATCAGGGGGCGGGCACAGATACGCAGTATTTT. Protein: CSVDQGAGTDTQYF.

This clonotype was detected ten times or more. This chain joins TRBV10-3 and TRBJ1-6; D is perhaps TRBD1 (6 bases). The V gene's germline CDR1 is ENHRY and CDR2 SYGVKD. This CDR3 comprises 12 residues. V gave up 8 bases and J gave up 7 bases, with 9 bases separating them. The CDR3, as DNA: TGTGCCATCGGACAGCCAAATTCACCCCTCCACTTT. It is translated as CAIGQPNSPLHF.

This clonotype came up many times. The missing conserved phenylalanine or tryptophan at the end of this CDR3 makes a read error likely. The DNA is left out, because the CDR3 cannot be placed on it with certainty; the CDR3 is given as TCRdb lists it. V and J are TRBV10-1 and TRBJ2-7. 9 amino acids form the CDR3, both terminal residues included. Germline V gene lookup returns CDR1 WNHNN and CDR2 SYGVQD (reference sequence). CDR3 amino acids: CASREQKSG.

This clonotype was picked up a small number of times. This may be a read error: a much more frequent sequence differs by one nucleotide. The CDR3 DNA reads TGTGCCAGCAGCGGCAGGTTTTCTGAAGCTTTCTTT. Translated, it gives CASSGRFSEAFF. The J gene is TRBJ1-1, the V gene TRBV12-3 or TRBV12-4; D is unresolved. The CDR3 is made up of 12 amino acids. The germline V and J ends were trimmed by 6 bases and 6 bases, with 11 bases remaining between them.

This clonotype occurred a few times. The chain carries TRBV5-5 and TRBJ1-1, with D unresolved. V lost 4 bases, J lost 5 bases, and 15 bases lay in between. Germline V gives CDR1 SGHKS, CDR2 YYEKEE (reference sequence). The CDR3 length is 14 residues. DNA of the CDR3: TGTGCCAGCAGCCAAGGGAGCCACAGAACTGAAGCTTTCTTT. This sequence encodes CASSQGSHRTEAFF. Complete variable domain (other parts from reference TRBV5-5 and TRBJ1-1): DAGVTQSPTHLIKTRGQQVTLRCSPISGHKSVSWYQQVLGQGPQFIFQYYEKEERGRGNFPDRFSARQFPNYSSELNVNALLLGDSALYLCASSQGSHRTEAFFGQGTRLTVV.

This clonotype was detected many times. This chain links TRBV15 with TRBJ2-7, with TRBD1 matching over 9 bases. This CDR3 is 15 amino acids long. The ends lost 5 bases at V and 3 bases at J; junction bases unmatched: 8. CDR1 is LNHNV and CDR2 is YYDKDF in the germline V gene (reference sequence). CDR3: CATSPRTGEDYEQYF. CDR3 in DNA: TGTGCCACCAGCCCCCGGACAGGGGAAGACTACGAGCAGTACTTC.

This clonotype was seen at least ten times. The chain combines TRBV10-3 with TRBJ2-5; 7 nucleotides line up with TRBD1. This CDR3 has 12 residues. Trimming at V came to 10 bases and at J to 2 bases, leaving 4 bases not matched to a gene. Germline loops: CDR1 ENHRY, CDR2 SYGVKD. The CDR3 region is CATRQGQETQYF. For the CDR3, the DNA is TGTGCCACTCGACAGGGACAAGAGACCCAGTACTTC.

This chain uses TRBV7-9 with TRBJ1-4; D not resolved. This CDR3 contains 14 residues. CDR1 is SEHNR and CDR2 is FQNEAQ in the germline V gene (reference sequence). V was clipped by 1 base and J by 6 bases, with 9 bases between them. The CDR3 coding sequence is TGTGCCAGCAGCTTAGGCGGATTCGATGAAAAACTGTTTTTT. Translation gives CASSLGGFDEKLFF.

A remark on this clonotype: A read error may produce the germline difference seen at one junction end. The rearrangement joins TRBV10-3 to TRBJ1-5, with 7 bases lining up with TRBD1. Germline CDR1 and CDR2: ENHRY and SYGVKD. The CDR3 runs to 13 residues. The CDR3 protein is CASSYRGGPDGHF. CDR3 nucleotide sequence: TGTGCCAGCAGTTACAGGGGCGGCCCCGACGGACATTTT.

The sample holds many counts of this clonotype. The rearrangement uses TRBV20-1 and TRBJ2-5, with D perhaps TRBD1 (6 bases). Trimming removed 3 bases at V and 2 bases at J, with 16 bases between. The CDR3 consists of 15 residues. Germline V gives CDR1 DFQATT, CDR2 SNEGSKA (reference sequence). The CDR3 nucleotides are TGCAGTGCTAGGGGTCGGACAGAGCCGCAAGAGACCCAGTACTTC. Encoded protein: CSARGRTEPQETQYF.

In this sample, this clonotype turned up many times. The chain recombines TRBV11-2 with TRBJ1-1; D is undetermined. CDR3 length equals 12 residues. Between the trimmed V and J ends, which lost 1 base and 7 bases, there was a span of 7 bases. Germline V gene sequence: CDR1 SGHAT, CDR2 FQNNGV. The CDR3 loop is CASSLAVGEAFF. As DNA, the CDR3 is TGTGCCAGCAGCTTAGCGGTGGGTGAAGCTTTCTTT.

The chain joins TRBV7-9 to TRBJ2-7; 8 nucleotides match TRBD1. V lost 6 bases and J lost 3; bases outside the gene matches: 7. The CDR3 is made up of 14 amino acids. The V gene's germline CDR1 is SEHNR and CDR2 FQNEAQ (reference sequence). CDR3 residues: CASRDRDRNYEQYF. DNA of the CDR3: TGTGCCAGCAGAGATCGGGACAGGAACTACGAGCAGTACTTC.